These T cell receptor beta chains were read from a single sample in a study of blood T cell repertoires in COVID-19. Measured with immunoSEQ multiplex PCR; TCRdb has only the in-frame clones, and not every one. The sample includes roughly 250,000 clones, roughly 90% of them seen just once. The material sequenced was peripheral blood. The receptors originated from a man aged 30 to 45 with acute or convalescent COVID-19. Each CDR3 is given with its conserved first and last residue. D genes are given only for firm matches. For some rows the clone size is stated as once, few or many, or as a class when expanded; others skip it.

clone_size: NA
cdr3_length: 14
v_call: TRBV2
d_call: NA
j_call: TRBJ1-4
cdr3_nt: TGTGCCAGCGGGGAGACAGGAGAAAATGAAAAACTGTTTTTT
cdr3_aa: CASGETGENEKLFF

clone_size: NA
cdr3_length: 16
v_call: TRBV7-9
d_call: TRBD2
j_call: TRBJ2-1
cdr3_nt: TGTGCCAGCAGCTTATTAGCGGGAGGGCCTGGCAATGAGCAGTTCTTC
cdr3_aa: CASSLLAGGPGNEQFF

clone_size: NA
cdr3_length: 19
v_call: TRBV7-2
d_call: TRBD2
j_call: TRBJ2-2
cdr3_nt: TGTGCCAGCAGCTTCCCCCGGACTAGCGGGAGGCCGTGGACCGGGGAGCTGTTTTTT
cdr3_aa: CASSFPRTSGRPWTGELFF

clone_size: NA
cdr3_length: 16
v_call: TRBV6-5
d_call: NA
j_call: TRBJ2-7
cdr3_nt: TGTGCCAGCAGTTACTTGGGGGGACAGACCCCTGCCGAGCAGTACTTC
cdr3_aa: CASSYLGGQTPAEQYF

clone_size: NA
cdr3_length: 16
v_call: TRBV19
d_call: TRBD1
j_call: TRBJ1-5
cdr3_nt: TGTGCCAGTCCGGGACAGGGGAGTTATAGCAATCAGCCCCAGCATTTT
cdr3_aa: CASPGQGSYSNQPQHF

clone_size: NA
cdr3_length: 17
v_call: TRBV5-4
d_call: NA
j_call: TRBJ2-6
cdr3_nt: TGTGCCAGCAGCTCACGTTACCGGGGATCTGGGGCCAACGTCCTGACTTTC
cdr3_aa: CASSSRYRGSGANVLTF

clone_size: NA
cdr3_length: 12
v_call: TRBV28
d_call: NA
j_call: TRBJ1-1
cdr3_nt: TGTGCCAGCATGAGTGCGAACACTGAAGCTTTCTTT
cdr3_aa: CASMSANTEAFF

clone_size: NA
cdr3_length: 14
v_call: TRBV7-3
d_call: NA
j_call: TRBJ2-5
cdr3_nt: TGTGCCAGCAGCCGTATGGGGTCGGGGGAGACCCAGTACTTC
cdr3_aa: CASSRMGSGETQYF

clone_size: NA
cdr3_length: 16
v_call: TRBV5-1
d_call: TRBD1
j_call: TRBJ1-3
cdr3_nt: TGCGCCAGCAGCTTTTCGACAGGGGGCGACGGAAACACCATATATTTT
cdr3_aa: CASSFSTGGDGNTIYF

clone_size: NA
cdr3_length: 14
v_call: TRBV30
d_call: TRBD1
j_call: TRBJ2-2
cdr3_nt: TGTGCCTGGAGTTCAGGGGGGAACACCGGGGAGCTGTTTTTT
cdr3_aa: CAWSSGGNTGELFF

clone_size: NA
cdr3_length: 15
v_call: TRBV6-6
d_call: TRBD2
j_call: TRBJ2-3
cdr3_nt: TGTGCCAGCAGCCGGACTAGCGGATACACAGATACGCAGTATTTT
cdr3_aa: CASSRTSGYTDTQYF

clone_size: once
cdr3_length: 15
v_call: TRBV2
d_call: NA
j_call: TRBJ1-5
cdr3_nt: TGTGCCAGCAGTGAAGCCAGGGCCAGCAATCAGCCCCAGCATTTT
cdr3_aa: CASSEARASNQPQHF

clone_size: NA
cdr3_length: 11
v_call: TRBV2
d_call: NA
j_call: TRBJ1-1
cdr3_nt: TGTGCCAGCCGGGAGAACACTGAAGCTTTCTTT
cdr3_aa: CASRENTEAFF

clone_size: NA
cdr3_length: 11
v_call: TRBV6-2/TRBV6-3
d_call: NA
j_call: TRBJ1-2
cdr3_nt: TGTGCCAGCAGTTCGGGGTCTGGCTACACCTTC
cdr3_aa: CASSSGSGYTF

clone_size: once
cdr3_length: 16
v_call: TRBV5-4
d_call: NA
j_call: TRBJ1-4
cdr3_nt: TGTGCCAGCAGTTCCAAGACCGGGGGTTCGGATGAAAAACTGTTTTTT
cdr3_aa: CASSSKTGGSDEKLFF

clone_size: NA
cdr3_length: 14
v_call: TRBV3-1/TRBV3-2
d_call: TRBD1
j_call: TRBJ2-7
cdr3_nt: TGTGCCAGCAGCCAGAGGGGGACAGCCTACGAGCAGTACTTC
cdr3_aa: CASSQRGTAYEQYF

clone_size: NA
cdr3_length: 16
v_call: TRBV7-3
d_call: TRBD2
j_call: TRBJ2-1
cdr3_nt: TGTGCCAGCAGCCCCTGGACTAGCGGGGGGTACAATGAGCAGTTCTTC
cdr3_aa: CASSPWTSGGYNEQFF

clone_size: NA
cdr3_length: 13
v_call: TRBV5-1
d_call: NA
j_call: TRBJ1-2
cdr3_nt: TGCGCCAGCAGCTTGGTTGTAAACTATGGCTACACCTTC
cdr3_aa: CASSLVVNYGYTF

clone_size: NA
cdr3_length: 14
v_call: TRBV2
d_call: NA
j_call: TRBJ1-1
cdr3_nt: TGTGCCAGCAGTGGGACTCTCTCCGCAACTGAAGCTTTCTTT
cdr3_aa: CASSGTLSATEAFF

clone_size: NA
cdr3_length: 12
v_call: TRBV6-5
d_call: NA
j_call: TRBJ2-1
cdr3_nt: TGTGCCAGCATTAGGGGTGGCAATGAGCAGTTCTTC
cdr3_aa: CASIRGGNEQFF

clone_size: NA
cdr3_length: 14
v_call: TRBV7-9
d_call: NA
j_call: TRBJ1-6
cdr3_nt: TGTGCCAGCAGCTTGGGGAGTTATAATTCACCCCTCCACTTT
cdr3_aa: CASSLGSYNSPLHF

clone_size: NA
cdr3_length: 14
v_call: TRBV19
d_call: TRBD1
j_call: TRBJ1-1
cdr3_nt: TGTGCCAGTACCCCCGACAGGGCGGGGACTGAAGCTTTCTTT
cdr3_aa: CASTPDRAGTEAFF

clone_size: once
cdr3_length: 13
v_call: TRBV5-1
d_call: NA
j_call: TRBJ2-5
cdr3_nt: TGCGCCAGCAGCGGAGGAGGCTCCCCACTCCAGTACTTC
cdr3_aa: CASSGGGSPLQYF

clone_size: NA
cdr3_length: 14
v_call: TRBV7-9
d_call: NA
j_call: TRBJ1-6
cdr3_nt: TGTGCCAGCAGCGTCGCAGGGTTGGGTTCACCCCTCCACTTT
cdr3_aa: CASSVAGLGSPLHF

clone_size: few
cdr3_length: 14
v_call: TRBV7-9
d_call: TRBD1
j_call: TRBJ2-7
cdr3_nt: TGTGCCAGCAGCTTTCCGGGACAGACCTACGAGCAGTACTTC
cdr3_aa: CASSFPGQTYEQYF

clone_size: NA
cdr3_length: 15
v_call: TRBV6-1
d_call: NA
j_call: TRBJ1-3
cdr3_nt: TGTGCCAGCAGTGAGGGCACCTTCTCTGGAAACACCATATATTTT
cdr3_aa: CASSEGTFSGNTIYF